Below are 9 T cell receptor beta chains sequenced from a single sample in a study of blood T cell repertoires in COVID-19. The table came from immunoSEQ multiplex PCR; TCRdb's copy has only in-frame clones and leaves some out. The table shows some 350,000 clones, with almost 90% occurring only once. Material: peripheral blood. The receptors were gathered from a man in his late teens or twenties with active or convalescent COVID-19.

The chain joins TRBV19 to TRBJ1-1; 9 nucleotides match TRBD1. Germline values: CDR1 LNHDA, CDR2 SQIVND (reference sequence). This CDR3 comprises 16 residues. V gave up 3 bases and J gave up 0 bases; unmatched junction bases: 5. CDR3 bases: TGTGCCAGTAGTATCTCGACAGGGGGTATGAACACTGAAGCTTTCTTT. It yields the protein CASSISTGGMNTEAFF.

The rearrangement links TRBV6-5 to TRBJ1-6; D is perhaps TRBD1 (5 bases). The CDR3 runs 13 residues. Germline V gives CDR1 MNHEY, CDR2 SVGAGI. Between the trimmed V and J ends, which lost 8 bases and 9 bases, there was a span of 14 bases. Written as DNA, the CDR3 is TGTGCCAGCGTGGGCAGGGATGGTTCACCCCTCCACTTT. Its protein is CASVGRDGSPLHF.

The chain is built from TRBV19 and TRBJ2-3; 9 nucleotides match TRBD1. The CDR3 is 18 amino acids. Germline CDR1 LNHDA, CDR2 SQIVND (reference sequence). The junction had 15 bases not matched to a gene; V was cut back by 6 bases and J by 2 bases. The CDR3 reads CASSQQTGQGRSTDTQYF. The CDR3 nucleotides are TGTGCCAGTAGCCAACAGACCGGACAGGGGCGGTCCACAGATACGCAGTATTTT.

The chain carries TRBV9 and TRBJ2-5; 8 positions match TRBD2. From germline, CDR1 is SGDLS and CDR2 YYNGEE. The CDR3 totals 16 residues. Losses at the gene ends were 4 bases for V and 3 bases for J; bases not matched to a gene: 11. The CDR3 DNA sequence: TGTGCCAGCAGCACTGCCCAGGGGCGGGGGGAAGAGACCCAGTACTTC. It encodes CASSTAQGRGEETQYF.

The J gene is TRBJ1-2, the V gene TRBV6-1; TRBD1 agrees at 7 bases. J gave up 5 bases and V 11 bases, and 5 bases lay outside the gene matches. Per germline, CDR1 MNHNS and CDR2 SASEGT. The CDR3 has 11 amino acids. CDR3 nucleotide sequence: TGTGCCGGCGGGACAGATTATGGCTACACCTTC. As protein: CAGGTDYGYTF.

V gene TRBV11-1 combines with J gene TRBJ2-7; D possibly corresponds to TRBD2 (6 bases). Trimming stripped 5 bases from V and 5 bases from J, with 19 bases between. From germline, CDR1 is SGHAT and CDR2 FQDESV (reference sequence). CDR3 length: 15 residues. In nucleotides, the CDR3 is TGTGCCAGCAGCCCTAGCTCGTCGGGAGCCGACGAGCAGTACTTC. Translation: CASSPSSSGADEQYF.

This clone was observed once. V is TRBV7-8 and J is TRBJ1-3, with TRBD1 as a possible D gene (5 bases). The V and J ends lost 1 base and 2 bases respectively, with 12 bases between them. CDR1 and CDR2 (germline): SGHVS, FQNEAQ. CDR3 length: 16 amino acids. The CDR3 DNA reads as TGTGCCAGCAGCTTAGTTTTAGGGGAGGCTGGAAACACCATATATTTT. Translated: CASSLVLGEAGNTIYF.

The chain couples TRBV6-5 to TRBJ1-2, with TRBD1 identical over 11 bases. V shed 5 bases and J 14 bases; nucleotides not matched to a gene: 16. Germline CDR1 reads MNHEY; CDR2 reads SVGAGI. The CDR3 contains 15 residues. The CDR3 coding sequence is TGTGCCAGCAGTCGAGGACAGGGGGCGTCTATTAAGGGGACCTTC. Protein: CASSRGQGASIKGTF.

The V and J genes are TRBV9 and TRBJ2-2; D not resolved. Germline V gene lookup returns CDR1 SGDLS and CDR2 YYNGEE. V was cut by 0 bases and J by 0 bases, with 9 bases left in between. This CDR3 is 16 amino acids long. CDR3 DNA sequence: TGTGCCAGCAGCGTAGTTAGTAAGCCGAACACCGGGGAGCTGTTTTTT. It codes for CASSVVSKPNTGELFF.